This T cell receptor beta chain was obtained from a study of T-cell reconstitution after alpha-beta-depleted transplantation in children. Study observations and caveats: When one year had passed after transplant, most T-cell counts and diversity came from newly produced T cells. The origin of alpha-beta T cells about two months after transplant was reportedly several hundred expanded graft clones. TCRbeta diversity was high at day 60 in some patients (a result of surviving recipient T cells and thymic progenitors).

Library preparation (for TCRbeta) was performed with unique molecular identifiers. One entry per CDR3 protein, called by TCRdb with MiXCR from the PCR reads. The sample shows some 100,000 distinct CDR3 sequences, 15% to 17% of them seen only once. About this clonotype: Antigen specificity is unknown.

The sequence was obtained from a male patient between 2 and 9 years old who had a stem cell transplant for acute lymphoblastic leukemia, so the T cells may come from the graft donor. Sequencing was performed on PBMCs, mostly from graft donor cells, taken 180 days after TCRalphabeta/CD19-depleted stem cell transplant.

The CDR3 spells CASSLDRGYSNQPQHF. The CDR3 DNA is TGTGCCAGCAGTTTAGACAGGGGATATAGCAATCAGCCCCAGCATTTT. V and J are TRBV12-3 or TRBV12-4 and TRBJ1-5; 7 positions agree with TRBD1. Germline trimming cut 1 base from V and 0 bases from J; bases unmatched to any gene: 3. CDR3 size: 16 residues.